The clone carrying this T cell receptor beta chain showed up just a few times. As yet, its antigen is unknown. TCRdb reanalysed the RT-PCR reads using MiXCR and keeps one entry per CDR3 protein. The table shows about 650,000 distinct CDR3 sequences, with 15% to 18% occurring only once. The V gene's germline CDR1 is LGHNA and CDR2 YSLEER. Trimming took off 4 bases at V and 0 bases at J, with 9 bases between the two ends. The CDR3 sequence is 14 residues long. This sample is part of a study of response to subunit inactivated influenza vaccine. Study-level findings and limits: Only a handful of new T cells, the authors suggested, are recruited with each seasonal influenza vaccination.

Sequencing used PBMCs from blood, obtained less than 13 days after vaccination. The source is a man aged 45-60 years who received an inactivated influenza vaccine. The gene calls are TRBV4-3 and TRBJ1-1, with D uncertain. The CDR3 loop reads CASSPSRMNTEAFF. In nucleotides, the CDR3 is TGCGCCAGCAGCCCAAGCAGGATGAACACTGAAGCTTTCTTT.